The 5 T cell receptor beta chains given below trace back to one sample, sequenced in a study of T cell repertoires in cytomegalovirus infection. What these receptors recognize is not known. MiXCR, run by TCRdb on the reads, gives a single entry per CDR3 protein. The repertoire consists of approximately 390,000 distinct CDR3 sequences, with around a third occurring once and the leading ten covering around an eighth. Sequences were derived from cultured PBMCs, sampled from culture after CMV antigen stimulation. The origin of the receptors is a human donor in good health (CMV status not recorded). Some clones in this sample may be carry-over from other donors' samples.

The gene calls are TRBV7-9 and TRBJ2-3; 13 bases are shared with TRBD2. V shed 7 bases and J 2 bases; nucleotides not matched to a gene: 18. The CDR3 is 20 residues long. Germline V gene data show CDR1 as SEHNR and CDR2 as FQNEAQ (reference sequence). CDR3 loop: CASTSPGLAGYLRFTDTQYF. The DNA of the CDR3 is TGTGCCAGCACCTCCCCGGGACTAGCGGGGTACCTTCGTTTCACAGATACGCAGTATTTT.

This clonotype occurred a few times. CDR3 nucleotides: TGTGCCAGCAGCCTCCCAAGCTCCGTTACCTACGAGCAGTACGTC. Amino acids: CASSLPSSVTYEQYV. V is TRBV11-3 and J is TRBJ2-7; D is unclear. The CDR3 runs 15 residues. The V and J ends lost 5 bases and 2 bases respectively, with 16 bases between them. Germline assignment: CDR1 SGHNT and CDR2 YENEEA.

The V gene is TRBV7-2, the J gene TRBJ2-5; perhaps TRBD1 as D (6 bases). The V end lost 4 bases, the J end lost 0 bases, and 9 bases lay between the germline ends. CDR1 is SGHTA and CDR2 is FQGNSA in the germline V gene. The CDR3 is 14 residues long. Here the CDR3 DNA reads TGTGCCAGCAGCTCCGGACAGAACCAAGAGACCCAGTACTTC. Translation: CASSSGQNQETQYF.

The chain carries TRBV19 and TRBJ2-3; a possible D gene is TRBD1 (5 bases). The CDR3 runs 15 residues. Trimming pared 2 bases from V and 1 base from J, leaving 10 bases between. CDR1 is LNHDA, CDR2 SQIVND, per germline (reference sequence). The CDR3 coding sequence is TGTGCCAGTAGTATAACTTGGACACGCACAGATACGCAGTATTTT. Translating gives CASSITWTRTDTQYF.

CDR3 DNA sequence: TGTGCCAGCTCGGGGTCCCCCTCGTATGGCTACACCTTC. This gives the protein CASSGSPSYGYTF. This sequence joins TRBV12-3 or TRBV12-4 and TRBJ1-2; no reliable D call. CDR3 length: 13 amino acids. The V and J ends lost 8 bases and 5 bases respectively, with 15 bases between them.